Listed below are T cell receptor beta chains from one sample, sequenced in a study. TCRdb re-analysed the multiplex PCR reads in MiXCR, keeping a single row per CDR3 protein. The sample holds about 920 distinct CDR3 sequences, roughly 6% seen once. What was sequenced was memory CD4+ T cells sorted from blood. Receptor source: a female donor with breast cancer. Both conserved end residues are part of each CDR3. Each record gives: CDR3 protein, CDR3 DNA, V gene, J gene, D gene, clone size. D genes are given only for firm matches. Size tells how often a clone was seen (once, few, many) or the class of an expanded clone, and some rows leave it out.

CDR3aa: CASSILQGVRLFHYGYTF; CDR3nt: TGTGCCAGCAGTATCCTACAGGGAGTCAGGCTATTTCACTATGGCTACACCTTC; v_gene: TRBV12-3/TRBV12-4; j_gene: TRBJ1-2; d_gene: .; abundance: large
CDR3aa: CASSLRDKAHGYTF; CDR3nt: TGTGCCAGCAGTTTGCGGGACAAGGCTCATGGCTACACCTTC; v_gene: TRBV12-3/TRBV12-4; j_gene: TRBJ1-2; d_gene: .; abundance: large
CDR3aa: CASTQSLIGYTF; CDR3nt: TGTGCCAGCACTCAGTCTCTGATTGGCTACACCTTC; v_gene: TRBV12-3/TRBV12-4; j_gene: TRBJ1-2; d_gene: .; abundance: large
CDR3aa: CASSFSYNYGYTF; CDR3nt: TGTGCCAGCAGTTTTAGTTATAACTATGGCTACACCTTC; v_gene: TRBV12-3/TRBV12-4; j_gene: TRBJ1-2; d_gene: .; abundance: medium-sized
CDR3aa: CASRVQGIGLEANYGYTF; CDR3nt: TGTGCCAGCAGAGTACAGGGGATCGGGTTAGAGGCTAACTATGGCTACACCTTC; v_gene: TRBV12-3/TRBV12-4; j_gene: TRBJ1-2; d_gene: TRBD1; abundance: medium-sized
CDR3aa: CASSFRRYGYTF; CDR3nt: TGTGCCAGCAGTTTCAGGCGATATGGCTACACCTTC; v_gene: TRBV12-3/TRBV12-4; j_gene: TRBJ1-2; d_gene: .; abundance: large
CDR3aa: CASRGRANYGYTF; CDR3nt: TGTGCCAGCAGGGGAAGAGCTAACTATGGCTACACCTTC; v_gene: TRBV12-3/TRBV12-4; j_gene: TRBJ1-2; d_gene: .; abundance: many
CDR3aa: CASSLSGTGMNYGYTF; CDR3nt: TGTGCCAGCAGTTTAAGTGGGACAGGGATGAACTATGGCTACACCTTC; v_gene: TRBV12-3/TRBV12-4; j_gene: TRBJ1-2; d_gene: TRBD1; abundance: large
CDR3aa: CASSTGTGVGYTF; CDR3nt: TGTGCCAGCAGCACCGGGACAGGGGTTGGCTACACCTTC; v_gene: TRBV12-3/TRBV12-4; j_gene: TRBJ1-2; d_gene: TRBD1; abundance: .
CDR3aa: CASNPAQEYGYTF; CDR3nt: TGTGCCAGCAATCCGGCACAGGAGTATGGCTACACCTTC; v_gene: TRBV12-3/TRBV12-4; j_gene: TRBJ1-2; d_gene: .; abundance: .
CDR3aa: CASSSQTGTNGYTF; CDR3nt: TGTGCCAGCAGTTCCCAGACAGGGACTAACGGCTACACCTTC; v_gene: TRBV12-3/TRBV12-4; j_gene: TRBJ1-2; d_gene: TRBD1; abundance: medium-sized
CDR3aa: CASSLAFRRPYGYTF; CDR3nt: TGTGCCAGCAGTTTAGCGTTCAGGAGGCCCTATGGCTACACCTTC; v_gene: TRBV12-3/TRBV12-4; j_gene: TRBJ1-2; d_gene: .; abundance: many
CDR3aa: CASSHPTGPNYGYTF; CDR3nt: TGTGCCAGCAGTCACCCAACGGGACCGAACTATGGCTACACCTTC; v_gene: TRBV12-3/TRBV12-4; j_gene: TRBJ1-2; d_gene: .; abundance: medium-sized
CDR3aa: CASRPYNGYTF; CDR3nt: TGTGCCAGCAGGCCCTATAATGGCTACACCTTC; v_gene: TRBV12-3/TRBV12-4; j_gene: TRBJ1-2; d_gene: .; abundance: few
CDR3aa: CASRHRGGGYTF; CDR3nt: TGTGCCAGCAGGCACAGGGGAGGAGGCTACACCTTC; v_gene: TRBV12-3/TRBV12-4; j_gene: TRBJ1-2; d_gene: TRBD1; abundance: large
CDR3aa: CASSLGDRSNYGYTF; CDR3nt: TGTGCCAGCAGTTTAGGGGACAGGTCGAACTATGGCTACACCTTC; v_gene: TRBV12-3/TRBV12-4; j_gene: TRBJ1-2; d_gene: TRBD1; abundance: medium-sized
CDR3aa: CASSSSTANYGYTF; CDR3nt: .; v_gene: TRBV12-3/TRBV12-4; j_gene: TRBJ1-2; d_gene: .; abundance: medium-sized
CDR3aa: CASSLGQGNGYTF; CDR3nt: TGTGCCAGCAGCCTGGGACAGGGAAATGGCTACACCTTC; v_gene: TRBV12-3/TRBV12-4; j_gene: TRBJ1-2; d_gene: TRBD1; abundance: medium-sized
CDR3aa: CASSPGNYGYTF; CDR3nt: TGTGCCAGCAGCCCCGGGAACTATGGCTACACCTTC; v_gene: TRBV12-3/TRBV12-4; j_gene: TRBJ1-2; d_gene: .; abundance: medium-sized
CDR3aa: CASTRDPRLYGYTF; CDR3nt: TGTGCCAGCACCCGGGACCCAAGGCTCTATGGCTACACCTTC; v_gene: TRBV12-3/TRBV12-4; j_gene: TRBJ1-2; d_gene: .; abundance: medium-sized
CDR3aa: CASSPADRENGYTF; CDR3nt: TGTGCCAGCAGTCCAGCGGACAGGGAGAATGGCTACACCTTC; v_gene: TRBV12-3/TRBV12-4; j_gene: TRBJ1-2; d_gene: TRBD1; abundance: medium-sized
CDR3aa: CASSLLIRDGYTF; CDR3nt: TGTGCCAGCAGTCTCCTTATCCGGGATGGCTACACCTTC; v_gene: TRBV12-3/TRBV12-4; j_gene: TRBJ1-2; d_gene: .; abundance: large
CDR3aa: CASSFTGRTTTGEVYGYTF; CDR3nt: TGTGCCAGCAGTTTCACCGGAAGGACAACAACAGGGGAGGTCTATGGCTACACCTTC; v_gene: TRBV12-3/TRBV12-4; j_gene: TRBJ1-2; d_gene: TRBD1; abundance: medium-sized
CDR3aa: CASSSGTGAGYGYTF; CDR3nt: TGTGCCAGCAGTTCTGGGACAGGGGCTGGATATGGCTACACCTTC; v_gene: TRBV12-3/TRBV12-4; j_gene: TRBJ1-2; d_gene: TRBD1; abundance: large
CDR3aa: CASSSDRVSGYTF; CDR3nt: TGTGCCAGCAGTTCGGACAGGGTGAGCGGCTACACCTTC; v_gene: TRBV12-3/TRBV12-4; j_gene: TRBJ1-2; d_gene: TRBD1; abundance: large
CDR3aa: CASSLVHRSNYGYTF; CDR3nt: TGTGCCAGCAGTTTAGTTCACAGGTCAAACTATGGCTACACCTTC; v_gene: TRBV12-3/TRBV12-4; j_gene: TRBJ1-2; d_gene: .; abundance: large
CDR3aa: CASSLRPNYGYTF; CDR3nt: TGTGCCAGCAGTTTAAGGCCCAACTATGGCTACACCTTC; v_gene: TRBV12-3/TRBV12-4; j_gene: TRBJ1-2; d_gene: .; abundance: medium-sized
CDR3aa: CASSLRPPAANYGYTF; CDR3nt: TGTGCCAGCAGTTTAAGGCCTCCCGCCGCTAACTATGGCTACACCTTC; v_gene: TRBV12-3/TRBV12-4; j_gene: TRBJ1-2; d_gene: .; abundance: many
CDR3aa: CASSFGSNYGYTF; CDR3nt: TGTGCCAGCAGTTTTGGTTCTAACTATGGCTACACCTTC; v_gene: TRBV12-3/TRBV12-4; j_gene: TRBJ1-2; d_gene: .; abundance: medium-sized
CDR3aa: CASSSLGQPGGSTF; CDR3nt: TGTGCCAGCAGTTCCTTAGGACAGCCCGGAGGATCCACCTTC; v_gene: TRBV12-3/TRBV12-4; j_gene: TRBJ1-2; d_gene: .; abundance: medium-sized
CDR3aa: CASSFGGIGNGYTF; CDR3nt: TGTGCCAGCAGTTTTGGTGGCATAGGGAATGGCTACACCTTC; v_gene: TRBV12-3/TRBV12-4; j_gene: TRBJ1-2; d_gene: .; abundance: medium-sized
CDR3aa: CASSPGRWGYTF; CDR3nt: TGTGCCAGCAGCCCCGGACGATGGGGCTACACCTTC; v_gene: TRBV12-3/TRBV12-4; j_gene: TRBJ1-2; d_gene: .; abundance: large
CDR3aa: CASSFRFGYTF; CDR3nt: TGTGCCAGCAGTTTCCGGTTCGGCTACACCTTC; v_gene: TRBV12-3/TRBV12-4; j_gene: TRBJ1-2; d_gene: .; abundance: medium-sized
CDR3aa: CASSLRTGTNYGYTF; CDR3nt: TGTGCCAGCAGTTTGAGAACAGGGACCAACTATGGCTACACCTTC; v_gene: TRBV12-3/TRBV12-4; j_gene: TRBJ1-2; d_gene: .; abundance: large
CDR3aa: CASTIQGNYGYTF; CDR3nt: TGTGCCAGCACCATACAGGGGAACTATGGCTACACCTTC; v_gene: TRBV12-3/TRBV12-4; j_gene: TRBJ1-2; d_gene: TRBD1; abundance: medium-sized
CDR3aa: CASSLEGHRYGYTF; CDR3nt: TGTGCCAGCAGTTTAGAGGGACACCGGTATGGCTACACCTTC; v_gene: TRBV12-3/TRBV12-4; j_gene: TRBJ1-2; d_gene: .; abundance: large
CDR3aa: CASRGTGAGGYTF; CDR3nt: TGTGCCAGCAGGGGAACAGGGGCGGGAGGCTACACCTTC; v_gene: TRBV12-3/TRBV12-4; j_gene: TRBJ1-2; d_gene: TRBD1; abundance: medium-sized
CDR3aa: CASSLVRRSGYGYTF; CDR3nt: TGTGCCAGCAGTTTGGTACGGCGTTCTGGCTATGGCTACACCTTC; v_gene: TRBV12-3/TRBV12-4; j_gene: TRBJ1-2; d_gene: .; abundance: large
CDR3aa: CASSPGTGAILNYGYTF; CDR3nt: TGTGCCAGCAGTCCCGGGACAGGGGCGATATTAAACTATGGCTACACCTTC; v_gene: TRBV12-3/TRBV12-4; j_gene: TRBJ1-2; d_gene: TRBD1; abundance: medium-sized
CDR3aa: CASSPGEYGYTF; CDR3nt: TGTGCCAGCAGCCCCGGGGAGTATGGCTACACCTTC; v_gene: TRBV12-3/TRBV12-4; j_gene: TRBJ1-2; d_gene: .; abundance: medium-sized
CDR3aa: CASSLRQGNGYTF; CDR3nt: TGTGCCAGCAGCCTTAGACAGGGAAATGGCTACACCTTC; v_gene: TRBV12-3/TRBV12-4; j_gene: TRBJ1-2; d_gene: TRBD1; abundance: medium-sized
CDR3aa: CASSSSGQGIYGYTF; CDR3nt: .; v_gene: TRBV12-3/TRBV12-4; j_gene: TRBJ1-2; d_gene: .; abundance: medium-sized
CDR3aa: CASSSTGFGYTF; CDR3nt: TGTGCCAGCAGTTCCACAGGGTTTGGCTACACCTTC; v_gene: TRBV12-3/TRBV12-4; j_gene: TRBJ1-2; d_gene: .; abundance: medium-sized
CDR3aa: CASSLGAGANYGYTF; CDR3nt: TGTGCCAGCAGTTTAGGGGCGGGAGCTAACTATGGCTACACCTTC; v_gene: TRBV12-3/TRBV12-4; j_gene: TRBJ1-2; d_gene: .; abundance: large
CDR3aa: CASSLWGYGYTF; CDR3nt: TGTGCCAGCAGTTTATGGGGCTATGGCTACACCTTC; v_gene: TRBV12-3/TRBV12-4; j_gene: TRBJ1-2; d_gene: .; abundance: medium-sized
CDR3aa: CASSSQGYYGYTF; CDR3nt: TGTGCCAGCAGTTCGCAGGGGTACTATGGCTACACCTTC; v_gene: TRBV12-3/TRBV12-4; j_gene: TRBJ1-2; d_gene: .; abundance: large
CDR3aa: CASSAHVNYGYTF; CDR3nt: TGTGCCAGCAGCGCCCATGTGAACTATGGCTACACCTTC; v_gene: TRBV12-3/TRBV12-4; j_gene: TRBJ1-2; d_gene: .; abundance: medium-sized
CDR3aa: CASSSRGYYGYTF; CDR3nt: TGTGCCAGCAGTTCCCGGGGTTACTATGGCTACACCTTC; v_gene: TRBV12-3/TRBV12-4; j_gene: TRBJ1-2; d_gene: .; abundance: medium-sized
CDR3aa: CASSRTAPNYGYTF; CDR3nt: TGTGCCAGCAGTCGGACAGCACCTAACTATGGCTACACCTTC; v_gene: TRBV12-3/TRBV12-4; j_gene: TRBJ1-2; d_gene: .; abundance: large
CDR3aa: CASSFGRFYGYTF; CDR3nt: TGTGCCAGCAGTTTCGGTCGCTTCTATGGCTACACCTTC; v_gene: TRBV12-3/TRBV12-4; j_gene: TRBJ1-2; d_gene: .; abundance: medium-sized
CDR3aa: CASTLAPNAYTF; CDR3nt: TGTGCCAGCACACTGGCCCCGAACGCCTACACCTTC; v_gene: TRBV12-3/TRBV12-4; j_gene: TRBJ1-2; d_gene: .; abundance: medium-sized
CDR3aa: CASSFGPGYTF; CDR3nt: TGTGCCAGCAGTTTCGGTCCCGGCTACACCTTC; v_gene: TRBV12-3/TRBV12-4; j_gene: TRBJ1-2; d_gene: .; abundance: large
CDR3aa: CASSPPGQGVRYTF; CDR3nt: TGTGCCAGCAGTCCTCCGGGACAGGGAGTACGCTACACCTTC; v_gene: TRBV12-3/TRBV12-4; j_gene: TRBJ1-2; d_gene: TRBD1; abundance: medium-sized
CDR3aa: CASSPGAGGYTF; CDR3nt: TGTGCCAGCAGCCCAGGGGCGGGAGGCTACACCTTC; v_gene: TRBV12-3/TRBV12-4; j_gene: TRBJ1-2; d_gene: .; abundance: medium-sized
CDR3aa: CASRSTQGLNYGYTF; CDR3nt: TGTGCCAGCAGGAGCACCCAGGGTTTGAACTATGGCTACACCTTC; v_gene: TRBV12-3/TRBV12-4; j_gene: TRBJ1-2; d_gene: .; abundance: medium-sized
CDR3aa: CASSQTGEYGYTF; CDR3nt: TGTGCCAGCAGCCAGACAGGGGAGTATGGCTACACCTTC; v_gene: TRBV12-3/TRBV12-4; j_gene: TRBJ1-2; d_gene: TRBD1; abundance: hyperexpanded
CDR3aa: CASSPSYGYTF; CDR3nt: TGTGCCAGCAGTCCGTCATATGGCTACACCTTC; v_gene: TRBV12-3/TRBV12-4; j_gene: TRBJ1-2; d_gene: .; abundance: large
CDR3aa: CASSDIYGYTF; CDR3nt: TGTGCCAGCAGTGATATCTATGGCTACACCTTC; v_gene: TRBV12-3/TRBV12-4; j_gene: TRBJ1-2; d_gene: .; abundance: large
CDR3aa: CASSLFRDGGYTF; CDR3nt: TGTGCCAGCAGTTTATTTAGGGACGGCGGCTACACCTTC; v_gene: TRBV12-3/TRBV12-4; j_gene: TRBJ1-2; d_gene: .; abundance: large
CDR3aa: CASSRDGAYYGYTF; CDR3nt: TGTGCCAGCAGTCGGGACGGAGCGTACTATGGCTACACCTTC; v_gene: TRBV12-3/TRBV12-4; j_gene: TRBJ1-2; d_gene: .; abundance: medium-sized